This TCR beta chain emerged from a study of early T cells in non-severe SARS-CoV-2 infection. At the level of the study: Sequenced material consisted of bulk RNA (from unsorted whole blood), and chains were unpaired.

Attachment of unique molecular identifiers to individual cDNA molecules was performed. One entry per CDR3 protein results from TCRdb running MiXCR on the 5' RACE reads. Altogether over 85,000 distinct CDR3 sequences are present, roughly 12% being singletons, with the ten largest covering about 4%. Points from the study as a whole: VDJdb-based matching was biased toward anti-spike CD8 responses and missed private and CD4 specificities.

To note about this clonotype: The antigen is not known.

The sequence came from an adult who was a healthcare worker with PCR-confirmed SARS-CoV-2 infection or an uninfected control (not recorded which). Sequences were derived from whole blood, sampled at baseline.

CDR3 nucleotide sequence: TGTGCCAGCACGTCCCCGGGGGCCTACGAGCAGTACTTC. Protein sequence: CASTSPGAYEQYF. The J gene is TRBJ2-7, the V gene TRBV2; a weak D match, TRBD2 (6 bases). Germline loops: CDR1 SNHLY, CDR2 FYNNEI. V gave up 7 bases and J gave up 2 bases, with 12 bases separating them. There are 13 residues in the CDR3.